Included here is one TCR beta chain sequence, with context. These data are taken from a study of blood T cell repertoires in COVID-19. The overall study: Spain, Italy and the United States supplied samples that represented acute and convalescent COVID-19. The analysed material was cDNA or gDNA that came from T cells, B-cell-depleted T cells, or PBMCs.

Methods used by the authors: Estimates of nucleated cell counts were drawn from the amplification of reference gene primers. The method was immunoSEQ multiplex PCR; TCRdb's version includes in-frame clones alone and lacks a portion of them. The V and J calls and the clone size are those of that table, but D and trimming were determined from the DNA. The profile shows fewer than 200,000 clones, 80% to 90% of them singletons. The specimen sequenced was peripheral blood. This clonotype originated in a man between 35 and 55 years old who had recovered from COVID-19.

DNA for the CDR3: TGTGCCTGGAGTGTCGCGGGACAGAAGAACACTGAAGCTTTCTTT. Encoded protein: CAWSVAGQKNTEAFF. J is TRBJ1-1 and V is TRBV30; TRBD1 matches 7 bases. This CDR3 contains 15 residues. CDR1 is GTSNPN and CDR2 is SVGIG in the germline V gene (reference sequence). V lost 0 bases to trimming and J lost 1 base; unmatched junction nucleotides: 5.